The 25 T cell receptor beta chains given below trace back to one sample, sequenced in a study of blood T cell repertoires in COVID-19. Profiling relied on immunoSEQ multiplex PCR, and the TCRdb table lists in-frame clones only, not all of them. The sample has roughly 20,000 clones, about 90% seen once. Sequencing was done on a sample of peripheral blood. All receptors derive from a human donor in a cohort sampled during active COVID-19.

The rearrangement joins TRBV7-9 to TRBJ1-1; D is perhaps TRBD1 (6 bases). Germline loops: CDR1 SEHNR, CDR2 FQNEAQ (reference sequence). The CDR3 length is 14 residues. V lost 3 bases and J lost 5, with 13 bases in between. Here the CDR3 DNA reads TGTGCCAGCAGCTTTGCCAAAGGACAGACTGAAGCTTTCTTT. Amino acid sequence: CASSFAKGQTEAFF.

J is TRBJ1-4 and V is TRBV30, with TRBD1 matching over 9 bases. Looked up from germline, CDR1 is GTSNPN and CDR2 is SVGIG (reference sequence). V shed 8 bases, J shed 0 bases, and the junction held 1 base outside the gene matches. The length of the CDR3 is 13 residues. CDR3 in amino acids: CAGQGSTNEKLFF. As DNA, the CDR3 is TGTGCCGGACAGGGGTCAACTAATGAAAAACTGTTTTTT.

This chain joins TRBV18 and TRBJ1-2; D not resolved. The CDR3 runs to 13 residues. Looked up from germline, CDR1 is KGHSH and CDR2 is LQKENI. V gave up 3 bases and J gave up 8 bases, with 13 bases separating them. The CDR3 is CASSPSLAAGYTF. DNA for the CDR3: TGTGCCAGCTCACCGTCCCTGGCGGCGGGCTACACCTTC.

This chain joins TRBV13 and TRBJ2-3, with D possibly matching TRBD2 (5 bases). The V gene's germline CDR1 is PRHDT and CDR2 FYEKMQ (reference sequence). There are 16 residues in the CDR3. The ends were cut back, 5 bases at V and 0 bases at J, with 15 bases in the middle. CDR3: CASSHPGLTSTDTQYF. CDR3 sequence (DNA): TGTGCCAGCAGCCACCCAGGACTGACTAGCACAGATACGCAGTATTTT.

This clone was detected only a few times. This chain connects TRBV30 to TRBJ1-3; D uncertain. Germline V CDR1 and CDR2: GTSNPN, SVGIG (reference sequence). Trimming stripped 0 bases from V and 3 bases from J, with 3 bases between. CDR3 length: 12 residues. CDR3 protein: CAWSVLGNTIYF. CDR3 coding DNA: TGTGCCTGGAGTGTACTTGGAAACACCATATATTTT.

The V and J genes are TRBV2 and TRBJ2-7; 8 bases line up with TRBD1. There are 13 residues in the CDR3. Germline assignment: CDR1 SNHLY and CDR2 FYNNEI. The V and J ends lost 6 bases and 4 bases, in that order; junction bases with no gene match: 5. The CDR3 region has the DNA TGTGCCAGCAGAGGGGACAGGAGGTACGAGCAGTACTTC. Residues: CASRGDRRYEQYF. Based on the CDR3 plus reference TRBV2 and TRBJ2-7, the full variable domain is EPEVTQTPSHQVTQMGQEVILRCVPISNHLYFYWYRQILGQKVEFLVSFYNNEISEKSEIFDDQFSVERPDGSNFTLKIRSTKLEDSAMYFCASRGDRRYEQYFGPGTRLTVT.

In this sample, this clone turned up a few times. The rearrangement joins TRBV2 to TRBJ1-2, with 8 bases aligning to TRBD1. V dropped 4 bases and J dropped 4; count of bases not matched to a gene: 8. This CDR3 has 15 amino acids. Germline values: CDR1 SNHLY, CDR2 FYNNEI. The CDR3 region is CASSAQRQGSYGYTF. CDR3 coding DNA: TGTGCCAGCAGTGCCCAACGACAGGGGAGCTATGGCTACACCTTC.

CDR3: CAWSPSAVGEQFF. CDR3 nucleotide sequence: TGTGCCTGGAGTCCCTCGGCGGTCGGTGAGCAGTTCTTC. The genes are TRBV30 and TRBJ2-1; D is ambiguous. Germline CDR1 is GTSNPN and CDR2 is SVGIG (reference sequence). This CDR3 has 13 residues. The V end lost 2 bases, the J end lost 9 bases, and 14 bases lay between the germline ends.

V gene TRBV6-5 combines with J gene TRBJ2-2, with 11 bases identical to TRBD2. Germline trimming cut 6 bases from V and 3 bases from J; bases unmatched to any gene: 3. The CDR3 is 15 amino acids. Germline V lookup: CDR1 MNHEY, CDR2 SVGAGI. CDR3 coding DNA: TGTGCCAGCAGCGGGACTAGCGGAGACACCGGGGAGCTGTTTTTT. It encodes CASSGTSGDTGELFF.

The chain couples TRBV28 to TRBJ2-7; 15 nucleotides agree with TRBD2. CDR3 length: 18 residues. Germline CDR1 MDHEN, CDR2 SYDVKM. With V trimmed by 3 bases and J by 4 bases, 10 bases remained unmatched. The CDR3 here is CASSFQKGTSGRLYEQYF. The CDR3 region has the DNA TGTGCCAGCAGTTTTCAAAAGGGGACTAGCGGGAGGTTGTACGAGCAGTACTTC.

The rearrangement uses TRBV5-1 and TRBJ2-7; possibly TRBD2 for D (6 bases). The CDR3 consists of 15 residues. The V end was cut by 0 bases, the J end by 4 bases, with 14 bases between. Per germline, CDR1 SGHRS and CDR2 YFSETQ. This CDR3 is CASSLAAGFGYEQYF. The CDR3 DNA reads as TGCGCCAGCAGCTTGGCCGCGGGGTTTGGGTACGAGCAGTACTTC.

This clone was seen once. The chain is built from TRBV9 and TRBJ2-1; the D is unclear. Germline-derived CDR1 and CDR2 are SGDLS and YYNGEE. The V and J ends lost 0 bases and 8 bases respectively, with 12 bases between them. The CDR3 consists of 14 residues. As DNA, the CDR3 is TGTGCCAGCAGCGTAGCTAGTGGCGGCGATGAGCAGTTCTTC. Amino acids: CASSVASGGDEQFF. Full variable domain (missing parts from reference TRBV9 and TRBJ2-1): DSGVTQTPKHLITATGQRVTLRCSPRSGDLSVYWYQQSLDQGLQFLIQYYNGEERAKGNILERFSAQQFPDLHSELNLSSLELGDSALYFCASSVASGGDEQFFGPGTRLTVL.

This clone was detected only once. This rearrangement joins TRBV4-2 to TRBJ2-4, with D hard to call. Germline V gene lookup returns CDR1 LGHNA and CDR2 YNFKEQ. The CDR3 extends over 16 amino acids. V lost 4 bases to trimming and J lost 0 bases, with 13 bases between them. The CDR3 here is CASSRRDSEAKNIQYF. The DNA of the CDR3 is TGTGCCAGCAGCCGAAGAGATAGTGAAGCCAAAAACATTCAGTACTTC.

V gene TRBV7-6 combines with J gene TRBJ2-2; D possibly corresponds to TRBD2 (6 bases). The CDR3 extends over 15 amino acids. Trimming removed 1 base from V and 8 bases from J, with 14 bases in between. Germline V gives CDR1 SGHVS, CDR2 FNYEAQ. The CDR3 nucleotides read TGTGCCAGCAGCTTAGAAGACGGGGGACCTGGGGAGCTGTTTTTT. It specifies CASSLEDGGPGELFF.

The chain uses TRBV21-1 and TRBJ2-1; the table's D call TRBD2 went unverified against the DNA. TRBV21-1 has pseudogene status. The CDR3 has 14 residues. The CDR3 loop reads CASSKGEGAREQFF. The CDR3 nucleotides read TGTGCCAGCAGCAAAGGTGAGGGCGCACGAGAGCAGTTCTTC.

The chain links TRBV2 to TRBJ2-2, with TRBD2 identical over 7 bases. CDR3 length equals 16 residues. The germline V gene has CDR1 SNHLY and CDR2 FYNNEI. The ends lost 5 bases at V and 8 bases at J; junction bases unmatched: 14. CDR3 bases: TGTGCCAGCAGTCGCCCCGGGGCGGGAGCAGAAGGGGAGCTGTTTTTT. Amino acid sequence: CASSRPGAGAEGELFF. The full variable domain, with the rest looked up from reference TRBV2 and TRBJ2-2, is EPEVTQTPSHQVTQMGQEVILRCVPISNHLYFYWYRQILGQKVEFLVSFYNNEISEKSEIFDDQFSVERPDGSNFTLKIRSTKLEDSAMYFCASSRPGAGAEGELFFGEGSRLTVL.

The CDR3 here is CASNTDRNTAFF. The CDR3 DNA is TGTGCCAGCAACACGGACAGGAATACTGCTTTCTTT. The rearrangement uses TRBV12-3 or TRBV12-4 and TRBJ1-1; the match to TRBD1 covers 7 bases. V shed 7 bases and J 11 bases; nucleotides not matched to a gene: 10. This CDR3 contains 12 residues.

The CDR3, as DNA: TGTGCCAGCAGCTTAGAGTACGGACTTAATCAGCCCCAGCATTTT. This translates into CASSLEYGLNQPQHF. This rearrangement joins TRBV11-2 to TRBJ1-5; D is unresolved. Germline CDR1 reads SGHAT; CDR2 reads FQNNGV. V shed 0 bases and J shed 4 bases, with 10 bases lying between them. The CDR3 is made up of 15 amino acids.

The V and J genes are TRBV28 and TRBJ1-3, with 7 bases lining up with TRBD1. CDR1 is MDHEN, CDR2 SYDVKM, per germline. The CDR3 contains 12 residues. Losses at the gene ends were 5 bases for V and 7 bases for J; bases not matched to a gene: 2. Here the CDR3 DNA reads TGTGCCAGCAGTACGACAGGGAACACCATATATTTT. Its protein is CASSTTGNTIYF.

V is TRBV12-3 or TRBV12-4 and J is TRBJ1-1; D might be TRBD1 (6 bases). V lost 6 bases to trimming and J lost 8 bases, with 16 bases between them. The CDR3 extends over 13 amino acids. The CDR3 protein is CASSRQVFEEAFF. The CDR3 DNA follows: TGTGCCAGCAGCCGACAGGTCTTCGAAGAAGCTTTCTTT.

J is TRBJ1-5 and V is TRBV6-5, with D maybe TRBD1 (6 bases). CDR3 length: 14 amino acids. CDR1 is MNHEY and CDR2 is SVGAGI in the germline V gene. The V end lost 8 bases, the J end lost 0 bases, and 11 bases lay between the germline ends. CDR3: CASGTGISNQPQHF. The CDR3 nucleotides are TGTGCCAGCGGAACAGGGATTAGCAATCAGCCCCAGCATTTT.

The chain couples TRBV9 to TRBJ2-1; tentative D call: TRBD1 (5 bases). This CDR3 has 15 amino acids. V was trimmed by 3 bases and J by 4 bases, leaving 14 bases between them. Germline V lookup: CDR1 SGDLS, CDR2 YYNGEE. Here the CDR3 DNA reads TGTGCCAGCAGCGCCGAGGACACTTCTTACAATGAGCAGTTCTTC. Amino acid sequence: CASSAEDTSYNEQFF.

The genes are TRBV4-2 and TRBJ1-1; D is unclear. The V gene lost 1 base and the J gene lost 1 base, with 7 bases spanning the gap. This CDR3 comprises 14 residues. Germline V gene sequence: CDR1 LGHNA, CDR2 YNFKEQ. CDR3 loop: CASSQGQENTEAFF. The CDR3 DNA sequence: TGTGCCAGCAGCCAAGGGCAGGAGAACACTGAAGCTTTCTTT.

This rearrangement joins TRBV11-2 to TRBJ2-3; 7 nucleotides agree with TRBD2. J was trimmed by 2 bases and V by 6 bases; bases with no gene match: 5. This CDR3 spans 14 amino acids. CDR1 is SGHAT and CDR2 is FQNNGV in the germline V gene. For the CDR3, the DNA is TGTGCCAGCAGGCCGGGGGGATCCACAGATACGCAGTATTTT. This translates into CASRPGGSTDTQYF.

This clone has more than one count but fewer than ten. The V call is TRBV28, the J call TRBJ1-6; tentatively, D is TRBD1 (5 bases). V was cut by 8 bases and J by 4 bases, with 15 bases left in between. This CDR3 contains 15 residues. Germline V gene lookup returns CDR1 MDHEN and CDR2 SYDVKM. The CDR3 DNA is TGTGCCAGCTGTAACGGGGGGGGGTATAATTCACCCCTCCACTTT. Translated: CASCNGGGYNSPLHF. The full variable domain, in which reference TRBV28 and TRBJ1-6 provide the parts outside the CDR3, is DVKVTQSSRYLVKRTGEKVFLECVQDMDHENMFWYRQDPGLGLRLIYFSYDVKMKEKGDIPEGYSVSREKKERFSLILESASTNQTSMYLCASCNGGGYNSPLHFGNGTRLTVT.